This T cell receptor beta chain came from a study of blood T cell repertoires in COVID-19. V was shortened by 6 bases and J by 4 bases, with 12 bases between the two germline ends. CDR1 is KGHSH and CDR2 is LQKENI in the germline V gene. The CDR3 loop spans 13 amino acids. This clone was counted between two and nine times. Measured with immunoSEQ multiplex PCR; TCRdb has only the in-frame clones, and not every one. The sample carries some 10,000 clones, roughly nine tenths recorded once. The V gene is TRBV18, the J gene TRBJ1-1; no clear D gene. The TCR originated in a man aged 60 to 69 with acute or convalescent COVID-19. Specimen: peripheral blood. The CDR3 DNA sequence: TGTGCCAGCTCGAAGGAGGGCTCCACTGAAGCTTTCTTT. Translating it yields CASSKEGSTEAFF.